The sequence of this T cell receptor beta chain was determined in a study of T cell changes during pregnancy in multiple sclerosis (dated by TCRdb to the late 2010s). For context, the study as a whole: Changes in the T cell repertoire over the course of pregnancy were examined in this study in women with multiple sclerosis.

Libraries were constructed by the immunoSEQ multiplex PCR assay. Drawn from immuneACCESS, this table holds only the in-frame rearrangements with V and J called that TCRdb kept. Clones are partly lost; checked studies trace under half to an unresolved V gene and leave the rest unexplained. The sample table lists fewer than 110,000 clones, roughly nine tenths of them with a count of one. The ten largest clones capture about 0.88% of the sample. CDR1 and CDR2 (SGDLS, YYNGEE) derive from the germline V gene. The CDR3 contains 14 residues, cysteine and phenylalanine counted. Of the read, only the CDR3 DNA is kept; its 42 bases are in frame from base 1. Between the V and J ends, shortened by 0 bases and 6 bases respectively, the junction contains 10 bases. In its sample, this clone was seen a few times. Its antigen is still unknown. One base away there is no much larger clone; base qualities are not given.

This sequence originates from a female donor with multiple sclerosis, enrolled in a pregnancy study. This sequence uses TRBV9 and TRBJ1-5; no D gene can be assigned with confidence. Source: peripheral blood, taken after pregnancy. The bases read TGTGCCAGCAGCGTAGATTCGGAGGGTCAGCCCCAGCATTTT. Its protein is CASSVDSEGQPQHF.